The 14 T cell receptor beta chains below come from one sample, sequenced in a study of T cell responses to AZD1222 COVID-19 vaccine (dated by TCRdb to the early 2020s). The library was made by the immunoSEQ multiplex PCR assay. As stored in TCRdb, this immuneACCESS dataset retains in-frame rearrangements with V and J assigned. A fraction of the clones does not appear; measured against another copy, unresolved V genes explain less than half of the discrepancy, and the remainder lacks a known reason. This sample comprises some 140,000 clones, 70% to 90% of them detected only once. The ten largest account for 6.5% to 8.5% of the sample. The time point label corresponds to: about 28 days (+/-7) after the second vaccine dose. The treatment or condition tag for this specimen amounts to: meningococcal conjugate vaccine given as trial control. The material was peripheral blood, obtained 28 days after the second dose of the MenACWY control vaccine. The receptors derive from an adult who received the MenACWY meningococcal vaccine as a control.

This clone was seen just once. The chain is built from TRBV5-4 and TRBJ1-1; no definite D call. The CDR3 runs to 14 residues. Trimming took 4 bases from V and 1 from J, leaving 11 bases between them. Germline V gives CDR1 SGHNT, CDR2 YYREEE (reference sequence). In DNA, the CDR3 is TGTGCCAGCAGCCCGAGAAACCCGAACACTGAAGCTTTCTTT. Its translation: CASSPRNPNTEAFF.

This chain uses TRBV4-1 with TRBJ1-2, with 9 nucleotides matching TRBD1. Germline V CDR1 and CDR2: MGHRA, YSYEKL. This CDR3 has 14 amino acids. The J segment lost 8 bases and the V segment lost 2 bases, leaving 6 bases of the junction unmatched. Written as DNA, the CDR3 is TGCGCCAGCAGCCAACCAGGGACAGGGTGGGGCTACACCTTC. Protein: CASSQPGTGWGYTF.

The J gene is TRBJ2-1, the V gene TRBV11-3; unclear D gene. This CDR3 contains 15 residues. The germline V gene encodes CDR1 SGHNT and CDR2 YENEEA. The V end lost 2 bases, the J end lost 0 bases, and 8 bases lay between the germline ends. CDR3 nucleotide sequence: TGTGCCAGCAGCTTATCGGCTAGCTCCTACAATGAGCAGTTCTTC. Its protein product is CASSLSASSYNEQFF.

This clone was seen just once. The rearrangement uses TRBV5-6 and TRBJ1-2, with a weak D call TRBD1 (6 bases). V was shortened by 5 bases and J by 4 bases, with 12 bases between the two germline ends. Germline V gene sequence: CDR1 SGHDT, CDR2 YYEEEE. The CDR3 totals 13 residues. This chain's CDR3 is CASSEQGSYGYTF. CDR3 nucleotides: TGTGCCAGCAGTGAGCAGGGGTCCTATGGCTACACCTTC.

The count of this clone is one. CDR3 sequence: CASTRTVDPPPNTEAFF. The CDR3 nucleotides are TGTGCCAGCACCCGAACCGTAGACCCTCCCCCGAACACTGAAGCTTTCTTT. V and J are TRBV11-3 and TRBJ1-1; D not resolved. With 7 bases removed from V and 1 base from J, the gap between germline ends came to 22 bases. CDR1 and CDR2 (germline): SGHNT, YENEEA. The CDR3 has 17 residues.

This chain links TRBV7-9 with TRBJ1-3; D is ambiguous. The length of the CDR3 is 12 residues. With 6 bases removed from V and 4 bases from J, the gap between germline ends came to 7 bases. CDR1 SEHNR and CDR2 FQNEAQ come from the germline V gene (reference sequence). CDR3 amino acids: CASSPTGNTIYF. In DNA, the CDR3 is TGTGCCAGCAGTCCAACAGGAAACACCATATATTTT.

In its sample, this clone was seen a few times. J is TRBJ1-1 and V is TRBV11-2, with D tentatively TRBD1 (6 bases). The V gene lost 3 bases and the J gene lost 6 bases, with 17 bases spanning the gap. The CDR3 covers 15 residues. Per germline, CDR1 SGHAT and CDR2 FQNNGV. CDR3 loop: CASSLLQGRKAEAFF. CDR3 DNA sequence: TGTGCCAGCAGCTTGCTACAGGGAAGGAAGGCTGAAGCTTTCTTT. The full variable domain, completed using reference TRBV11-2 and TRBJ1-1, is EAGVAQSPRYKIIEKRQSVAFWCNPISGHATLYWYQQILGQGPKLLIQFQNNGVVDDSQLPKDRFSAERLKGVDSTLKIQPAKLEDSAVYLCASSLLQGRKAEAFFGQGTRLTVV.

The chain is built from TRBV2 and TRBJ1-1; D gene unclear. There are 12 residues in the CDR3. Per germline, CDR1 SNHLY and CDR2 FYNNEI. Trimming cost V 2 bases and J 2 bases, with 3 bases left between them. For the CDR3, the DNA is TGTGCCAGCAGTGAACAAAACACTGAAGCTTTCTTT. This encodes CASSEQNTEAFF.

V and J are TRBV11-1 and TRBJ1-6; D uncertain. Germline V gene lookup returns CDR1 SGHAT and CDR2 FQDESV (reference sequence). The CDR3 spans 13 residues. Between the trimmed V and J ends, which lost 1 base and 8 bases, there was a span of 6 bases. CDR3 protein: CASSLVMDSPLHF. The CDR3 DNA follows: TGTGCCAGCAGCTTAGTGATGGATTCACCCCTCCACTTT.

The chain has TRBV9 and TRBJ1-6; 8 positions agree with TRBD1. The CDR3 has 14 residues. Germline CDR1 and CDR2: SGDLS and YYNGEE. J gave up 10 bases and V 2 bases, and 5 bases lay outside the gene matches. This chain's CDR3 is CASSVAGGGSPLHF. The CDR3 coding sequence is TGTGCCAGCAGCGTCGCAGGGGGCGGGTCACCCCTCCACTTT. Full variable domain (missing parts from reference TRBV9 and TRBJ1-6): DSGVTQTPKHLITATGQRVTLRCSPRSGDLSVYWYQQSLDQGLQFLIQYYNGEERAKGNILERFSAQQFPDLHSELNLSSLELGDSALYFCASSVAGGGSPLHFGNGTRLTVT.

This clone occurred once. The J gene is TRBJ2-7, the V gene TRBV19; D not certain. The V end was cut by 1 base, the J end by 2 bases, with 15 bases between. The CDR3 is 16 amino acids. Germline V CDR1 and CDR2: LNHDA, SQIVND (reference sequence). Here the CDR3 reads CASSIAGRSSTYEQYF. For the CDR3, the DNA is TGTGCCAGTAGTATAGCAGGACGGAGCAGTACCTACGAGCAGTACTTC. Filled out from reference TRBV19 and TRBJ2-7, the complete variable domain reads DGGITQSPKYLFRKEGQNVTLSCEQNLNHDAMYWYRQDPGQGLRLIYYSQIVNDFQKGDIAEGYSVSREKKESFPLTVTSAQKNPTAFYLCASSIAGRSSTYEQYFGPGTRLTVT.

This clone was seen a few times. The chain couples TRBV10-2 to TRBJ2-3, with no clear D. CDR3 length: 14 amino acids. Between the trimmed V and J ends, which lost 3 bases and 0 bases, there was a span of 7 bases. Germline V gene lookup returns CDR1 WSHSY and CDR2 SAAADI. The CDR3 nucleotides read TGCGCCAGCAGTGATTGGAGTAGCACAGATACGCAGTATTTT. The encoded protein is CASSDWSSTDTQYF.

This clone has more than one count but fewer than ten. The chain combines TRBV7-9 with TRBJ1-2, with D possibly being TRBD1 (6 bases). CDR1 is SEHNR and CDR2 is FQNEAQ in the germline V gene (reference sequence). This CDR3 has 15 amino acids. Trimming removed 7 bases from V and 4 bases from J, with 19 bases in between. The CDR3 sequence: CASIEHQGSFYGYTF. The CDR3 DNA is TGTGCCAGCATCGAACACCAGGGGAGCTTCTATGGCTACACCTTC.

This clone appeared a single time. The J gene is TRBJ1-3, the V gene TRBV19, with D hard to call. CDR1 is LNHDA and CDR2 is SQIVND in the germline V gene (reference sequence). The CDR3 contains 14 residues. V was cut by 3 bases and J by 0 bases, with 6 bases left in between. The CDR3 DNA follows: TGTGCCAGTAGTATCGCGATCTCTGGAAACACCATATATTTT. Encoded protein: CASSIAISGNTIYF.